This TCR beta chain was identified in a study of cytomegalovirus exposure and HLA in healthy donors. Details on this clone: The antigen remains undetermined.

PCR employed 60 Vbeta and 13 Jbeta primers. The assay was immunoSEQ multiplex PCR, and TCRdb's table has in-frame clones only and misses some. The sample records 120,000 to 150,000 clones, 73% being singletons. Study results and caveats: It was confirmed in vitro that a few of the CMV-associated chains were specific for CMV antigens.

The germline CDR1 and CDR2 sequences are SGHRS and YFSETQ. V was trimmed by 0 bases and J by 3 bases, leaving 6 bases between them. The CDR3 runs 13 residues. The receptor was derived from a woman aged 18-29 years in good health and CMV-seronegative. Sequenced input: PBMCs. J is TRBJ1-1 and V is TRBV5-1; D is ambiguous. CDR3 loop: CASSLGHDTEAFF. CDR3 in DNA: TGCGCCAGCAGCTTGGGACATGACACTGAAGCTTTCTTT.